These T cell receptor beta chains were read from a single sample in a study of long-term antiretroviral therapy in people with HIV. The method was immunoSEQ multiplex PCR; TCRdb's version includes in-frame clones alone and lacks a portion of them. This sample yields around 19,000 clones, of which 80% to 95% are seen a single time; more than 5.5% belongs to the top ten. This material consisted of unsorted PBMCs, taken 4.4 years after starting antiretroviral therapy. The receptors here all came from a woman aged 45-59 years with HIV. CDR3s include the opening cysteine and the closing phenylalanine or tryptophan. The order of the fields is J gene, clone size, V gene, D gene, CDR3 length, CDR3 DNA, CDR3 protein. The D gene is left open where the match is weak. Some rows have no size entry. The others give once, few or many, or a class for an expanded clone.

J: TRBJ2-1
size: .
V: TRBV27
D: .
length: 15
DNA: TGTGCCAGCAGTTTACCGCCGGGCCCACCACTTGAGCAGTTCTTC
CDR3: CASSLPPGPPLEQFF

J: TRBJ1-5
size: .
V: TRBV20-1
D: .
length: 11
DNA: TGCAGTGCTGGAAGGGATCAGCCCCAGCATTTT
CDR3: CSAGRDQPQHF

J: TRBJ2-6
size: .
V: TRBV7-9
D: .
length: 13
DNA: TGTGCCAGCAGGGGCTCTGGGGCCAACGTCCTGACTTTC
CDR3: CASRGSGANVLTF

J: TRBJ1-1
size: .
V: TRBV9
D: .
length: 13
DNA: TGTGCCAGCAGCGCCCGACAGAACACTGAAGCTTTCTTT
CDR3: CASSARQNTEAFF

J: TRBJ2-1
size: .
V: TRBV30
D: .
length: 15
DNA: TGTGCCTGGAGTGTCAGTCTGGGAACCTACAATGAGCAGTTCTTC
CDR3: CAWSVSLGTYNEQFF

J: TRBJ1-6
size: .
V: TRBV27
D: .
length: 13
DNA: TGTGCCAGCAGTTTGGGGGGACATTCACCCCTCCACTTT
CDR3: CASSLGGHSPLHF

J: TRBJ2-5
size: .
V: TRBV29-1
D: TRBD2
length: 14
DNA: TGCAGCGTTGGGGATCGGGGGGGCCAAGAGACCCAGTACTTC
CDR3: CSVGDRGGQETQYF

J: TRBJ1-1
size: .
V: TRBV5-4
D: .
length: 17
DNA: TGTGCCAGCAGCTCCGCAGGCGGGGCGAGGAGGAACACTGAAGCTTTCTTT
CDR3: CASSSAGGARRNTEAFF

J: TRBJ1-3
size: .
V: TRBV6-6
D: .
length: 13
DNA: TGTGCCAGCAGGGAGCCTGGTGGAAACACCATATATTTT
CDR3: CASREPGGNTIYF

J: TRBJ1-2
size: .
V: TRBV2
D: .
length: 14
DNA: TGTGCCAGCAGTGAAGAGGCAGGCGTGTATGGCTACACCTTC
CDR3: CASSEEAGVYGYTF

J: TRBJ2-7
size: once
V: TRBV5-1
D: .
length: 16
DNA: TGCGCCAGCAGCTTGACTGCCCAGGCAACCACCTACGAGCAGTACTTC
CDR3: CASSLTAQATTYEQYF

J: TRBJ2-5
size: .
V: TRBV12-5
D: TRBD1
length: 16
DNA: TGTGCTAGTGGTTTGGGAGGGACAGAAAACCAAGAGACCCAGTACTTC
CDR3: CASGLGGTENQETQYF

J: TRBJ2-5
size: .
V: TRBV10-1
D: .
length: 15
DNA: TGCGCCAGCAGTGAGGGCCTAAACGAAGAGGAGACCCAGTACTTC
CDR3: CASSEGLNEEETQYF

J: TRBJ1-2
size: .
V: TRBV2
D: .
length: 14
DNA: TGTGCCAGCAGTCAACAGGGTACGCGGAATGGCTACACCTTC
CDR3: CASSQQGTRNGYTF

J: TRBJ1-2
size: .
V: TRBV28
D: .
length: 13
DNA: TGTGCCAGCAGTTTACTCGCCCTCGATGGCTACACCTTC
CDR3: CASSLLALDGYTF

J: TRBJ2-1
size: .
V: TRBV6-5
D: TRBD1
length: 14
DNA: TGTGCCAGCAGAGCCGGGACAGGGGTGAATGAGCAGTTCTTC
CDR3: CASRAGTGVNEQFF

J: TRBJ1-4
size: .
V: TRBV2
D: TRBD1
length: 15
DNA: TGTGCCAGCAGGCCCGGACAGGCAGCTAATGAAAAACTGTTTTTT
CDR3: CASRPGQAANEKLFF

J: TRBJ1-2
size: once
V: TRBV10-3
D: .
length: 14
DNA: TGTGCCATCACCGAGGGGCCCCGGAACTATGGCTACACCTTC
CDR3: CAITEGPRNYGYTF

J: TRBJ1-4
size: .
V: TRBV28
D: .
length: 11
DNA: TGTGCCAGCAGTGTACGGGAAAAACTGTTTTTT
CDR3: CASSVREKLFF

J: TRBJ2-5
size: .
V: TRBV7-9
D: .
length: 13
DNA: TGTGCCAGCACCTCGGGATCCCAAGAGACCCAGTACTTC
CDR3: CASTSGSQETQYF

J: TRBJ2-7
size: few
V: TRBV7-9
D: TRBD2
length: 15
DNA: TGTGCCAGCAGCTTCAGCGGGGGCACCTCCTACGAGCAGTACTTC
CDR3: CASSFSGGTSYEQYF

J: TRBJ2-5
size: .
V: TRBV12-5
D: .
length: 13
DNA: TGTGCTAGTGGCTCAGGGGAACAAGAGACCCAGTACTTC
CDR3: CASGSGEQETQYF

J: TRBJ2-7
size: .
V: TRBV7-2
D: .
length: 14
DNA: TGTGCCAGCAGAAAGGGGGGGAACGTGGCCGAGCAGTACTTC
CDR3: CASRKGGNVAEQYF

J: TRBJ1-2
size: .
V: TRBV5-6
D: .
length: 13
DNA: TGTGCCAGCAGCTTGACGGTAAACTATGGCTACACCTTC
CDR3: CASSLTVNYGYTF

J: TRBJ2-7
size: .
V: TRBV19
D: TRBD1
length: 15
DNA: TGTGCCAGTAAACCGGGACAGGGTTTGGCGTACGAGCAGTACTTC
CDR3: CASKPGQGLAYEQYF

J: TRBJ2-1
size: .
V: TRBV19
D: TRBD2
length: 15
DNA: TGTGCCAGTAACATCGGGGGGGCCTCCTACAATGAGCAGTTCTTC
CDR3: CASNIGGASYNEQFF

J: TRBJ2-5
size: .
V: TRBV11-1
D: .
length: 16
DNA: TGTGCCAGCAGCAACCCATGGCGGGGAGAGGGAGAGACCCAGTACTTC
CDR3: CASSNPWRGEGETQYF

J: TRBJ1-1
size: .
V: TRBV5-1
D: .
length: 13
DNA: TGCGCCAGCAGCTTGGTGGAGGGCGGTGAAGCTTTCTTT
CDR3: CASSLVEGGEAFF

J: TRBJ2-5
size: .
V: TRBV30
D: .
length: 13
DNA: TGTGCCTGGGAGGCCCGAAGGGGAGAGACCCAGTACTTC
CDR3: CAWEARRGETQYF

J: TRBJ2-3
size: .
V: TRBV7-3
D: .
length: 14
DNA: TGTGCCAGCGCGGAGAGAGATGGCACAGATACGCAGTATTTT
CDR3: CASAERDGTDTQYF

J: TRBJ1-3
size: .
V: TRBV5-4
D: .
length: 16
DNA: TGTGCCAGCAGCTTGGTAGGGGGTCTCCCCGGAAACACCATATATTTT
CDR3: CASSLVGGLPGNTIYF

J: TRBJ1-1
size: once
V: TRBV7-6
D: .
length: 13
DNA: TGTGCCAGCAGCGCCGGCGGGAACACTGAAGCTTTCTTT
CDR3: CASSAGGNTEAFF

J: TRBJ1-2
size: .
V: TRBV5-1
D: .
length: 15
DNA: TGCGCCAGCAGCTTATCCAGGGACTCTAACTATGGCTACACCTTC
CDR3: CASSLSRDSNYGYTF

J: TRBJ1-1
size: .
V: TRBV7-9
D: TRBD1
length: 13
DNA: TGTGCCAGCAGCTTCAGGGGGCGAACTGAAGCTTTCTTT
CDR3: CASSFRGRTEAFF

J: TRBJ2-2
size: .
V: TRBV30
D: .
length: 15
DNA: TGTGCCTGGAGTGTACAAGGGCGCCTCACCGGGGAGCTGTTTTTT
CDR3: CAWSVQGRLTGELFF

J: TRBJ1-2
size: .
V: TRBV7-9
D: .
length: 15
DNA: TGTGCCAGCAGCCCTGCTTGGGGATTTGGCTATGGCTACACCTTC
CDR3: CASSPAWGFGYGYTF

J: TRBJ2-5
size: .
V: TRBV19
D: TRBD1
length: 17
DNA: TGTGCCAGTAGTTCCCCGAGAGATACAGGGGGACAAGAGACCCAGTACTTC
CDR3: CASSSPRDTGGQETQYF

J: TRBJ1-2
size: .
V: TRBV2
D: .
length: 12
DNA: TGTGCCAGCAGTTCGACAGGCTATGGCTACACCTTC
CDR3: CASSSTGYGYTF

J: TRBJ1-1
size: .
V: TRBV30
D: .
length: 13
DNA: TGTGCCTGGAGTGGGGGAGGAAGTGCTGAAGCTTTCTTT
CDR3: CAWSGGGSAEAFF

J: TRBJ1-6
size: .
V: TRBV27
D: .
length: 12
DNA: TGTGCCAGCAGTTCCCCAAATTCACCCCTCCACTTT
CDR3: CASSSPNSPLHF

J: TRBJ1-5
size: .
V: TRBV19
D: TRBD1
length: 14
DNA: TGTGCCACCAGGGGGACAGGGAGGGGACAGCCCCAGCATTTT
CDR3: CATRGTGRGQPQHF

J: TRBJ2-7
size: .
V: TRBV29-1
D: .
length: 13
DNA: TGCAGCGTTGACTCCCCCCTTGGAGACGAGCAGTACTTC
CDR3: CSVDSPLGDEQYF

J: TRBJ1-1
size: .
V: TRBV4-1
D: .
length: 14
DNA: TGCGCCAGCAGCCCAGCCGGGTTGGTCGAGGGCTCTTTCTTT
CDR3: CASSPAGLVEGSFF

J: TRBJ2-6
size: .
V: TRBV29-1
D: TRBD1
length: 17
DNA: TGCAGCGTGGGTGTCCCGGGACAGGGGACTGGGGCCAACGTCCTGACTTTC
CDR3: CSVGVPGQGTGANVLTF

J: TRBJ1-2
size: .
V: TRBV19
D: .
length: 13
DNA: TGTGCCAGTAGATTCTGGGAGCACTATGGCTACACCTTC
CDR3: CASRFWEHYGYTF

J: TRBJ2-5
size: .
V: TRBV10-1
D: .
length: 14
DNA: TGCGCCAGCAGTTCGGGATATCTACAAGAGACCCAGTACTTC
CDR3: CASSSGYLQETQYF